Described below is a single T cell receptor beta chain sequence and its context. Its specificity is unknown. Measured with immunoSEQ multiplex PCR; TCRdb has only the in-frame clones, and not every one. The sample carries 65,000 to 85,000 clones, approximately 85% recorded once. From germline, CDR1 is PRHDT and CDR2 FYEKMQ (reference sequence). V dropped 4 bases and J dropped 7 bases, with 7 bases sitting between them. There are 11 residues in the CDR3. This record belongs to a study of T cell responses to AZD1222 COVID-19 vaccine. Findings and limits, study-wide: The number of AZD1222 recipients seropositive at baseline was only five to seven.

This material consisted of peripheral blood, taken on day 0 of AZD1222 vaccination. The clonotype comes from an adult in good health. J is TRBJ1-1 and V is TRBV13; D gene unclear. This CDR3 reads CASSWGVEAFF. The CDR3, as DNA: TGTGCCAGCAGCTGGGGAGTTGAAGCTTTCTTT.